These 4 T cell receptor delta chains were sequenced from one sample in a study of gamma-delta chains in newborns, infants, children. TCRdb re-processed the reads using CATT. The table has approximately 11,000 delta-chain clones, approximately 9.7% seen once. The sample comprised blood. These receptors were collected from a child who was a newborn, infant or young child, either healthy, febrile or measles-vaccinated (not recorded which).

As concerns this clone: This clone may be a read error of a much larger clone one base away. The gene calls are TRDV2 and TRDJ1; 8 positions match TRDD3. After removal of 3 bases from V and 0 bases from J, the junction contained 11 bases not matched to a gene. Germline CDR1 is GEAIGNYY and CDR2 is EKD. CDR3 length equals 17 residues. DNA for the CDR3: TGTGCCTGTGACGCCGTAGATAATGGGGGATACACCGATAAACTCATCTTT. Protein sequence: CACDAVDNGGYTDKLIF.

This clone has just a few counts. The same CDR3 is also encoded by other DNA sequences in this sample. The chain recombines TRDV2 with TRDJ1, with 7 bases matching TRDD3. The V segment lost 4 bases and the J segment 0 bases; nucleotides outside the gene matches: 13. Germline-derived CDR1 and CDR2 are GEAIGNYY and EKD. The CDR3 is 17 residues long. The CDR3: CACESLRGMLDTDKLIF. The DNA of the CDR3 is TGTGCCTGTGAGTCCCTGAGGGGGATGTTAGACACCGATAAACTCATCTTT.

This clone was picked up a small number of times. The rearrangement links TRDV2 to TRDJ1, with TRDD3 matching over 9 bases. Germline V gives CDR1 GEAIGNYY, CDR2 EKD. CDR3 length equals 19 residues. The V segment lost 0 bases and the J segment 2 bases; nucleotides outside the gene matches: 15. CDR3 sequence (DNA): TGTGCCTGTGACACCGTGGGTATACTGGGGGACGGAGTGACCGATAAACTCATCTTT. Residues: CACDTVGILGDGVTDKLIF.

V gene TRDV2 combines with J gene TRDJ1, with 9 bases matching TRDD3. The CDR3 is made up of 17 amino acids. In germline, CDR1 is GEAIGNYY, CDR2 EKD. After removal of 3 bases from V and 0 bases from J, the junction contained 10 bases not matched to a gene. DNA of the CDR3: TGTGCCTGTGACTCAGTACTGGGGGAAGGGAACACCGATAAACTCATCTTT. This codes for CACDSVLGEGNTDKLIF.